This TCR beta chain was found in a study of T cells after yellow fever vaccination. Study outcomes and limitations: The study re-detected most primary-vaccination clones after the booster (about 95% CD4, roughly 85% CD8).

From germline, CDR1 is SNHLY and CDR2 FYNNEI. The V end lost 6 bases, the J end lost 4 bases, and 16 bases lay between the germline ends. CDR3 size: 15 residues. This clonotype showed up just a few times. Its cognate antigen is unknown. One entry per CDR3 protein, called by TCRdb with MiXCR from the 5' RACE reads. The repertoire holds approximately 330,000 distinct CDR3 sequences, with around 13% as singletons. Sequenced material: CD4+ T cells sorted from PBMCs, taken 15 days after the yellow fever booster vaccination. This receptor was taken from a man aged 18 to 29 who received the YFV17D yellow fever vaccine. V and J are TRBV2 and TRBJ1-5; weak D call: TRBD1 (6 bases). The CDR3 nucleotides are TGTGCCAGCAGCTATCGACAGGTTCGGAATCAGCCCCAGCATTTT. This translates into CASSYRQVRNQPQHF.